This entry describes one TCR beta chain. Its antigen target is currently unknown. There are no base qualities to consult, and no much larger clone falls within one base. Counted from cysteine to phenylalanine, this CDR3 has 15 amino acids. Left in the record is the CDR3 DNA by itself, 45 bases read in frame from the first base. Relative to germline, V is missing 5 bases and J is missing 3 bases, with 8 bases of the junction outside any gene match. CDR1 and CDR2 are read off the germline V gene as ENHRY and SYGVKD. CD8 naive samples consisted of CD45RO-negative cells that were positively selected for CCR7, yielding a CD45RA+CCR7+ population without TemRA cells. Healthy HIV-negative adults with no recently reported acute infections or vaccinations were included as donors. Every donor was a Caucasian adult residing in Nashville, Tennessee, USA. Blood was obtained by leukapheresis, after which PBMCs were separated by Ficoll-Histopaque density gradient centrifugation and cryopreserved in liquid nitrogen vapor phase. Analytical flow cytometry was used to check the purity and quantity of each magnetically sorted T cell population. Genomic DNA was isolated from each sorted fraction and quantified by UV absorbance on a Nanodrop 2000c.

This specimen belongs to a study of shared clonotypes between healthy human individuals (dated by TCRdb to 2020 to 2021). Looking at the study overall: The cohort comprised a couple of women and a few men aged 18 to 49 years. Libraries were prepared and TCR repertoires were sequenced by different laboratories using diverse techniques, in order to increase sequencing depth and limit assay-specific biases. Per donor, three plates each were used for CD4 naive and CD4 memory, two for CD8 naive, and one for CD8 memory. To estimate repertoire size and how much clonotypes are shared between individuals, the study performed deep sequencing of blood TCR repertoires from roughly five healthy adults. Each donor's leukapheresis produced roughly between roughly 0.85 and 10 billion PBMCs.

The study at large found these results: Compared with non-shared clonotypes, the clonotypes found in all four sorted-subset donors had higher generation probabilities. Pairwise subsampling led to the expectation that sequencing depth would affect the degree of clonotype sharing among donors. Estimated clonotype richness was generally larger for naive than for memory subsets. Because the study included a small number of donors, the genetic and exposure-history diversity represented was limited. Incomplete sequencing was indicated by rarefaction of sorted-subset datasets, despite the large sequencing depth. When several donors were compared, the shared fraction of clonotypes was about 5.2% for naive CD4, about 4% for naive CD8, 2% to 2.5% for memory CD4, and 0.4% for memory CD8. Sampling was limited to blood, and TCR repertoires in tissue likely differ from TCR repertoires in blood.

TCR CDR3 regions were amplified from genomic DNA by multiplex PCR using the deep immunoSEQ assay. Extracted genomic DNA from each cell subset was spread evenly across all wells of several immunoSEQ 96-well plates, with each plate serving as a replicate. For sorted subsets, about 200 ng genomic DNA, equal to about 30,000 T cell genomes, was loaded into each replicate PCR. Purified libraries were quantified with a Qubit 3.0 fluorometer, sized on a Bioanalyzer 2100, and re-quantified with the KAPA Library Quantification kit. Every immunoSEQ 96-well plate was sequenced on a separate single-read 150-cycle Illumina NextSeq 550 flow cell. Concerning the study's data processing: Because the immunoSEQ output included only junctional sequences and no quality scores, the filtering could not be the same as the filtering used for full-length reads. To assign V/J genes and CDR3, sequences were annotated against IMGT germline references using PyIR, a Python wrapper for IgBLAST v1.9. Any read was removed if the V/J assignment was weak (E-value above 1e-6), the CDR3 was missing, or the read contained stop codons, out-of-frame junctions, or ambiguous translated residues. V3J clonotypes were defined by identical inferred V gene, J gene, and CDR3 amino acid sequence. To compute the percentage overlap between repertoires, the number of shared unique clonotypes was divided by the size of the smaller repertoire. Three approaches were used to assess repertoire richness: RTK rarefaction, the Chao1 estimator, and Recon v2.1 estimates of unobserved clonotypes. For all TCRbeta clonotypes obtained by the gDNA method from a few donors, generation probabilities were computed with OLGA. The source is immuneACCESS, and TCRdb retained only in-frame sequences with V and J called. Part of the clones is not carried over; for the studies checked, unresolved V genes explain less than half of this, and the remainder is unexplained. V, J and clone size were drawn from that table, and D and trimming were deduced from the DNA. The sample profile shows hundreds of thousands of clones; approximately 96% of them were found once. The top ten constitute about 0.12% of the sample.

The sample consisted of naive CD8+ T cells sorted from blood. Taken with the paper, the label for cell subset or site translates to: CD45RA+CCR7+. In this chain, TRBV10-3 is recombined with TRBJ2-7; the central 9 bases match TRBD1. The TCR comes from a woman aged 25 to 39 in good health. Here the CDR3 is given as CAISNRQGGDYEQYF. The nucleotides are TGTGCCATCAGTAATAGACAGGGGGGCGACTACGAGCAGTACTTC.